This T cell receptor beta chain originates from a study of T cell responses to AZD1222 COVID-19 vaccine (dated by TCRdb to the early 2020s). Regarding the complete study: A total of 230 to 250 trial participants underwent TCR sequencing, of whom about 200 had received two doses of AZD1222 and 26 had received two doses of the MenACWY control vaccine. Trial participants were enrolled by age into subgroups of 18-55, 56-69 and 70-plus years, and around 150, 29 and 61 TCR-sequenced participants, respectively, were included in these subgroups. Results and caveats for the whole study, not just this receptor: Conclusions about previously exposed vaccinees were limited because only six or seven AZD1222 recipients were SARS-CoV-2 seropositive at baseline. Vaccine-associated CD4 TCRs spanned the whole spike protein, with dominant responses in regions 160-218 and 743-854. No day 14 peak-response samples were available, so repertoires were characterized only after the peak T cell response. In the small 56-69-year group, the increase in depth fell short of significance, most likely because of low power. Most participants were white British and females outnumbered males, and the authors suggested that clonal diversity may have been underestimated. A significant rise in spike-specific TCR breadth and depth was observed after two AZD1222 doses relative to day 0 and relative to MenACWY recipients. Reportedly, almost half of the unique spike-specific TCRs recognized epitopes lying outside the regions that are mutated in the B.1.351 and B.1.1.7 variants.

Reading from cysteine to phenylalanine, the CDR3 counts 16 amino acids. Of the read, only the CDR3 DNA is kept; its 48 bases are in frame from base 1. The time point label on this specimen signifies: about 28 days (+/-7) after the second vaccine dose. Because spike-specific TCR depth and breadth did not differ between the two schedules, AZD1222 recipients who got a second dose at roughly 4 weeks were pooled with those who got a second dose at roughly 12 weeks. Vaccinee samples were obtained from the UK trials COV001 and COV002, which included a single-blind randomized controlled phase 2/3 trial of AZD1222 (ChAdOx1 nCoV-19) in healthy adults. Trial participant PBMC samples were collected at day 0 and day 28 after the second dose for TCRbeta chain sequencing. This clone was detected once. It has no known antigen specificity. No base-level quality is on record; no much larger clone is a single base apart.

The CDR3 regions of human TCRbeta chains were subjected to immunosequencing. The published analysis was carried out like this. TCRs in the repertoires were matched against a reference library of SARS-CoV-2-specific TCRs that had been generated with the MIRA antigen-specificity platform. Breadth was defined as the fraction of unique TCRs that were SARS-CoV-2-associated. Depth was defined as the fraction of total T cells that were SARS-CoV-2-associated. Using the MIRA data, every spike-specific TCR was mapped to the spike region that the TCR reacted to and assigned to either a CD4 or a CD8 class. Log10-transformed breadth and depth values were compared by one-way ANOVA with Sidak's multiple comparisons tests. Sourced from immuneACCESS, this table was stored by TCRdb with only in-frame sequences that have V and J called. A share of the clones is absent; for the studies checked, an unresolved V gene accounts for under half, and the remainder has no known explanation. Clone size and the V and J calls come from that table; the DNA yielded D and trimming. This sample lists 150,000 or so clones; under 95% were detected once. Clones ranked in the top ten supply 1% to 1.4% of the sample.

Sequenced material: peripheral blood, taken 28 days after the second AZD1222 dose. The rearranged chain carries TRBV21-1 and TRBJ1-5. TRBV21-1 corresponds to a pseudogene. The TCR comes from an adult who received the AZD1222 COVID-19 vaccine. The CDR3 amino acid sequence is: CASSKGARRGNQPQHF. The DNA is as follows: TGTGCCAGCAGTAAAGGGGCCCGAAGGGGCAATCAGCCCCAGCATTTT.